This T cell receptor beta chain was recovered during a study of neoadjuvant anti-PD-1 for oral cavity cancer. Study as a whole: Before surgery, most patients got three to four biweekly 3 mg/kg nivolumab doses.

Study-wide findings and caveats: Post-nivolumab, blood T cell clonality was significantly elevated in non-responders.

Concerning this clone itself: The antigen remains undetermined.

Time point indicated: after neoadjuvant nivolumab, at surgical resection. Stage II-IVA oral cavity squamous cell carcinoma was new and untreated by systemic or radiation therapy. Analysis of PBMCs was direct, with no culture step. Trimming pared 4 bases from V and 4 bases from J, leaving 12 bases between. This CDR3 comprises 14 residues. From germline, CDR1 is SGHTA and CDR2 FQGNSA. Generated by immunoSEQ multiplex PCR, the TCRdb table keeps only in-frame clones and is missing some. Seen here are approximately 30,000 clones, 80% observed once, and the top ten hold 3% to 4%. The chain recombines TRBV7-2 with TRBJ2-3, with TRBD2 as a possible D gene (5 bases). The sequencing used PBMCs, collected after nivolumab (anti-PD-1) treatment. The clonotype originates from a person between 35 and 79 years old with oral cavity squamous cell carcinoma. CDR3 region: CASSSGGYADTQYF. The DNA of the CDR3 is TGTGCCAGCAGCTCCGGAGGATATGCAGATACGCAGTATTTT.